These 27 T cell receptor beta chains were sequenced from one sample in a study of T cell responses to AZD1222 COVID-19 vaccine. Measured with immunoSEQ multiplex PCR; TCRdb has only the in-frame clones, and not every one. The table lists 150,000 to 200,000 clones, roughly 92% of them singletons. This specimen consisted of peripheral blood, obtained on day 0 of AZD1222 vaccination. The receptors shown here come from an adult in good health.

The chain couples TRBV7-9 to TRBJ1-2; TRBD1 aligns across 7 bases. The trim removed 2 bases at V and 4 bases at J, leaving 7 bases unmatched. The CDR3 runs to 15 residues. CDR1 is SEHNR and CDR2 is FQNEAQ in the germline V gene (reference sequence). Here the CDR3 DNA reads TGTGCCAGCAGCTTAATCAGGGGGGACTCCTATGGCTACACCTTC. Translating it yields CASSLIRGDSYGYTF.

The rearrangement links TRBV7-9 to TRBJ1-2; a weak D match, TRBD1 (6 bases). The CDR3 extends over 13 amino acids. Looked up from germline, CDR1 is SEHNR and CDR2 is FQNEAQ (reference sequence). V shed 5 bases and J shed 10 bases, with 17 bases lying between them. DNA for the CDR3: TGTGCCAGCAGCAATACAGGGATCGGTGACTACACCTTC. Its translation: CASSNTGIGDYTF.

This clone was detected only once. The rearrangement joins TRBV5-6 to TRBJ1-6, with D unclear. The germline V gene has CDR1 SGHDT and CDR2 YYEEEE. V was clipped by 0 bases and J by 7 bases, with 8 bases between them. The CDR3 has 14 residues. For the CDR3, the DNA is TGTGCCAGCAGCTTGGTAGGGTTGAATTCACCCCTCCACTTT. This codes for CASSLVGLNSPLHF.

CDR3 sequence: CASSPRDRVNTEAFF. The CDR3 DNA follows: TGTGCCAGCAGCCCTCGGGACAGGGTGAACACTGAAGCTTTCTTT. The rearrangement joins TRBV9 to TRBJ1-1; 9 bases fit TRBD1. Germline CDR1 and CDR2: SGDLS and YYNGEE. Trimming removed 4 bases from V and 0 bases from J; junction bases left unmatched: 4. This CDR3 has 15 residues. Full variable domain (remainder filled in from reference TRBV9 and TRBJ1-1): DSGVTQTPKHLITATGQRVTLRCSPRSGDLSVYWYQQSLDQGLQFLIQYYNGEERAKGNILERFSAQQFPDLHSELNLSSLELGDSALYFCASSPRDRVNTEAFFGQGTRLTVV.

The chain is built from TRBV15 and TRBJ2-4; the D gene is possibly TRBD1 (6 bases). The CDR3 runs to 14 residues. Per germline, CDR1 LNHNV and CDR2 YYDKDF (reference sequence). Trimming shortened V by 4 bases and J by 1 base, and 8 bases separated the two germline ends. This CDR3 is CATSIDRAKNIQYF. As DNA, the CDR3 is TGTGCCACCAGCATAGACAGGGCCAAAAACATTCAGTACTTC. Combining the CDR3 with reference TRBV15 and TRBJ2-4 gives the whole variable domain DAMVIQNPRYQVTQFGKPVTLSCSQTLNHNVMYWYQQKSSQAPKLLFHYYDKDFNNEADTPDNFQSRRPNTSFCFLDIRSPGLGDTAMYLCATSIDRAKNIQYFGAGTRLSVL.

J is TRBJ1-1 and V is TRBV29-1, with unresolved D. The CDR3 consists of 10 residues. V lost 4 bases and J lost 7, with 7 bases in between. Per the germline V gene, CDR1 is SQVTM and CDR2 is ANQGSEA. CDR3 protein: CSVVEVEAFF. The DNA of the CDR3 is TGCAGCGTTGTGGAAGTTGAAGCTTTCTTT.

Turning to this clone: This sample also contains other DNA sequences that code for the same CDR3. The chain recombines TRBV9 with TRBJ2-3; D not resolved. This CDR3 is built from 12 residues. Germline-derived CDR1 and CDR2 are SGDLS and YYNGEE. Trimming stripped 4 bases from V and 3 bases from J, with 6 bases between. Here the CDR3 reads CASSPYTDTQYF. CDR3 sequence (DNA): TGTGCCAGCAGCCCTTATACAGATACGCAGTATTTT. Based on the CDR3 plus reference TRBV9 and TRBJ2-3, the full variable domain is DSGVTQTPKHLITATGQRVTLRCSPRSGDLSVYWYQQSLDQGLQFLIQYYNGEERAKGNILERFSAQQFPDLHSELNLSSLELGDSALYFCASSPYTDTQYFGPGTRLTVL.

This CDR3 reads CASSSDRGGVYNEQFF. The CDR3 DNA sequence: TGTGCCAGCAGCTCCGACCGGGGGGGCGTCTACAATGAGCAGTTCTTC. This chain joins TRBV7-2 and TRBJ2-1; 8 positions match TRBD2. Unmatched junction bases numbered 8, after V lost 4 bases and J lost 3 bases. This CDR3 spans 16 amino acids. The germline V gene encodes CDR1 SGHTA and CDR2 FQGNSA.

The V gene is TRBV7-6, the J gene TRBJ1-1; 7 positions agree with TRBD1. The CDR3 sequence is 15 residues long. CDR1 SGHVS and CDR2 FNYEAQ come from the germline V gene. V was pared by 5 bases and J by 1 base, with 7 bases of the junction left unmatched. CDR3 region: CASSPPRGQNTEAFF. For the CDR3, the DNA is TGTGCCAGCAGCCCCCCGAGGGGGCAGAACACTGAAGCTTTCTTT.

The chain uses TRBV7-9 and TRBJ1-6; possibly TRBD1 for D (5 bases). The CDR3 is 15 amino acids. The V end lost 3 bases, the J end lost 7 bases, and 13 bases lay between the germline ends. Germline assignment: CDR1 SEHNR and CDR2 FQNEAQ (reference sequence). The CDR3 nucleotides are TGTGCCAGCAGCTTCGGGCAGGGAGGAAATTCACCCCTCCACTTT. Translated, it gives CASSFGQGGNSPLHF.

This rearrangement joins TRBV12-2 to TRBJ2-5; the table's D call, TRBD2, has no DNA check behind it. TRBV12-2 is designated a pseudogene. The CDR3 has 18 amino acids. Here the CDR3 reads CASRFSPPGGGAKETQYF. In DNA form, the CDR3 reads TGTGCAAGTCGCTTCAGCCCCCCGGGCGGGGGGGCTAAAGAGACCCAGTACTTC.

The chain carries TRBV14 and TRBJ2-6; possibly TRBD2 for D (6 bases). Germline CDR1 and CDR2: SGHDN and FVKESK. V was pared by 1 base and J by 2 bases, with 9 bases between. The CDR3 sequence is 16 residues long. In DNA, the CDR3 is TGTGCCAGCAGCCAAGTTCGGGAGACTGGGGCCAACGTCCTGACTTTC. Encoded protein: CASSQVRETGANVLTF.

This chain links TRBV5-1 with TRBJ1-1; D remains ambiguous. Trimming stripped 1 base from V and 3 bases from J, with 10 bases between. CDR1 SGHRS and CDR2 YFSETQ come from the germline V gene. The CDR3 is 14 amino acids. CDR3 protein: CASSLWREDTEAFF. In DNA form, the CDR3 reads TGCGCCAGCAGCTTGTGGAGGGAGGACACTGAAGCTTTCTTT.

This clone occurred once. The chain carries TRBV28 and TRBJ2-7; 7 bases map to TRBD1. Unmatched junction bases numbered 11, after V lost 6 bases and J lost 0 bases. CDR1 and CDR2 from the germline V gene are MDHEN and SYDVKM. The CDR3 spans 16 residues. The CDR3 is CASRTHPGQTSYEQYF. CDR3 bases: TGTGCCAGCAGGACCCACCCGGGACAGACCTCCTACGAGCAGTACTTC.

J is TRBJ1-1 and V is TRBV12-3 or TRBV12-4, with no clear D. The CDR3 loop spans 12 amino acids. Trimming took 6 bases from V and 4 from J, leaving 9 bases between them. The CDR3 coding sequence is TGTGCCAGCAGCCCCCGACTCACTGAAGCTTTCTTT. Amino acid sequence: CASSPRLTEAFF.

The chain combines TRBV18 with TRBJ2-7; D unclear. Trimming cost V 3 bases and J 2 bases, with 14 bases left between them. Per the germline V gene, CDR1 is KGHSH and CDR2 is LQKENI. This CDR3 is 15 amino acids long. The CDR3 sequence is CASSPTLTYTYEQYF. The CDR3 region has the DNA TGTGCCAGCTCACCTACCCTTACCTACACCTACGAGCAGTACTTC. Full variable domain (missing parts from reference TRBV18 and TRBJ2-7): NAGVMQNPRHLVRRRGQEARLRCSPMKGHSHVYWYRQLPEEGLKFMVYLQKENIIDESGMPKERFSAEFPKEGPSILRIQQVVRGDSAAYFCASSPTLTYTYEQYFGPGTRLTVT.

A note on this clone: At one of its ends the junction is not consistent with the germline gene, which may arise from a read error. This chain uses TRBV6-5 with TRBJ1-5; maybe TRBD1 (5 bases). This CDR3 spans 15 amino acids. The germline CDR1 and CDR2 sequences are MNHEY and SVGAGI. CDR3 amino acids: CASSDSLGGNQPQHF. CDR3 nucleotides: TGTGCCAGCAGTGACTCCCTGGGGGGCAATCAGCCCCAGCATTTT.

The rearrangement uses TRBV3-1 (or the pseudogene TRBV3-2) and TRBJ1-1; no firm D call. This CDR3 comprises 14 residues. Trimming stripped 3 bases from V and 0 bases from J, with 8 bases between. The germline CDR1 and CDR2 sequences are LGHDT and YNNKEL (reference sequence). The CDR3 sequence is CASSQSYLNTEAFF. The CDR3 region has the DNA TGTGCCAGCAGCCAGTCATACTTGAACACTGAAGCTTTCTTT.

The J gene is TRBJ1-6, the V gene TRBV7-3; 7 bases align to TRBD1. This CDR3 is built from 15 residues. Germline V CDR1 and CDR2: SGHTA, FQGTGA. V dropped 5 bases and J dropped 5; count of bases not matched to a gene: 6. The CDR3 DNA is TGTGCCAGCAGCCTAGGGGGCCCTCATAATTCACCCCTCCACTTT. It specifies CASSLGGPHNSPLHF.

The chain has TRBV5-1 and TRBJ1-1; 8 nucleotides agree with TRBD1. Germline CDR1 is SGHRS and CDR2 is YFSETQ. The CDR3 sequence is 15 residues long. With 1 base clipped from V and 5 bases from J, the junction kept 7 bases outside the gene matches. CDR3 in amino acids: CASSLQQGARTEAFF. CDR3 DNA: TGCGCCAGCAGCTTGCAGCAGGGGGCGAGGACTGAAGCTTTCTTT.

The genes are TRBV7-9 and TRBJ2-7; D unclear. Trimming took off 5 bases at V and 3 bases at J, with 5 bases between the two ends. Germline V CDR1 and CDR2: SEHNR, FQNEAQ (reference sequence). The CDR3 length is 11 residues. The chain's CDR3 is CASSLNYEQYF. In nucleotides, the CDR3 is TGTGCCAGCAGCCTCAACTACGAGCAGTACTTC.

The chain couples TRBV2 to TRBJ2-2; D remains ambiguous. The CDR3 has 14 residues. Germline CDR1 reads SNHLY; CDR2 reads FYNNEI. V lost 5 bases and J lost 0, with 7 bases in between. The CDR3 loop is CASSLPTNTGELFF. CDR3 coding DNA: TGTGCCAGCAGTCTTCCTACGAACACCGGGGAGCTGTTTTTT.

The V gene is TRBV12-3 or TRBV12-4, the J gene TRBJ1-2; D gene unclear. The length of the CDR3 is 13 residues. V lost 9 bases and J lost 8, with 19 bases in between. CDR3 amino acids: CASYKWAPSGYTF. DNA for the CDR3: TGTGCCAGTTACAAATGGGCCCCCTCCGGCTACACCTTC.

The CDR3 is CASTRQVSGYTF. In nucleotides, the CDR3 is TGTGCCAGCACCCGACAGGTCAGCGGCTACACCTTC. The gene calls are TRBV9 and TRBJ1-2, with D possibly TRBD1 on 6 matching bases. Trimming took 6 bases from V and 8 from J, leaving 14 bases between them. CDR1 and CDR2 (germline): SGDLS, YYNGEE. The length of the CDR3 is 12 residues.

V usage is TRBV10-1 and J usage is TRBJ2-7, with 7 bases lining up with TRBD1. The CDR3 spans 12 residues. The V gene's germline CDR1 is WNHNN and CDR2 SYGVQD (reference sequence). The V and J ends lost 4 bases and 3 bases, in that order; junction bases with no gene match: 0. The DNA for the CDR3 is TGCGCCAGCAGTGGGGACAGCTACGAGCAGTACTTC. It translates to CASSGDSYEQYF.

The chain employs TRBV19 and TRBJ2-2; 8 bases line up with TRBD2. V dropped 6 bases and J dropped 4; count of bases not matched to a gene: 13. CDR3 length: 17 residues. CDR1 is LNHDA, CDR2 SQIVND, per germline (reference sequence). CDR3 bases: TGTGCCAGTAGGCCCACCGGGGAGCGGGGGCGCACCGGGGAGCTGTTTTTT. It translates to CASRPTGERGRTGELFF.

The rearrangement joins TRBV7-3 to TRBJ2-5; D is possibly TRBD1 (6 bases). The germline CDR1 and CDR2 sequences are SGHTA and FQGTGA. CDR3 length equals 15 residues. Trimming left V 6 bases short and J 1 base short, with 15 bases between. DNA of the CDR3: TGTGCCAGCAGTAGGAATCAGGGGACCCAAGAGACCCAGTACTTC. It specifies CASSRNQGTQETQYF.